Listed below are T cell receptor beta chains from one sample, sequenced in a study of cytomegalovirus exposure and HLA in healthy donors. The assay was immunoSEQ multiplex PCR, and TCRdb's table has in-frame clones only and misses some. Of fewer than 70,000 clones listed, 65% to 90% are singletons. The sequencing sample was made of PBMCs. The receptors derive from a human donor in good health. The CDR3 runs from the conserved cysteine through the conserved F or W. Each record gives: V gene, D gene, clone size, J gene, CDR3 protein, CDR3 DNA. The D gene is left open where the match is weak. Clone size is stated in some rows and not others, as once, few, many or a class when expanded.

V: TRBV11-3; D: .; size: .; J: TRBJ2-3; CDR3: CASSLGGGTDTQYF; DNA: TGTGCCAGCAGCTTGGGCGGGGGCACAGATACGCAGTATTTT
V: TRBV2; D: TRBD1; size: .; J: TRBJ1-2; CDR3: CASRTGFNYGYTF; DNA: TGTGCCAGCAGGACAGGGTTTAACTATGGCTACACCTTC
V: TRBV9; D: .; size: .; J: TRBJ2-3; CDR3: CASSGDIGVFDTQYF; DNA: TGTGCCAGCAGCGGAGACATCGGGGTATTTGATACGCAGTATTTT
V: TRBV5-6; D: .; size: .; J: TRBJ2-3; CDR3: CASSLAPVASTDTQYF; DNA: TGTGCCAGCAGCTTGGCCCCGGTAGCGAGCACAGATACGCAGTATTTT
V: TRBV7-9; D: TRBD2; size: .; J: TRBJ2-3; CDR3: CASSHPTSGKATDTQYF; DNA: TGTGCCAGCAGCCACCCTACTAGCGGGAAAGCCACAGATACGCAGTATTTT
V: TRBV7-9; D: .; size: .; J: TRBJ2-7; CDR3: CASSLSDSAEQYF; DNA: TGTGCCAGCAGCTTGAGCGACAGCGCGGAGCAGTACTTC
V: TRBV19; D: .; size: .; J: TRBJ2-1; CDR3: CASPRNEQFF; DNA: TGTGCCAGCCCCCGCAATGAGCAGTTCTTC
V: TRBV15; D: .; size: .; J: TRBJ2-7; CDR3: CATSSLTDRAGEQYF; DNA: TGTGCCACCAGCAGTTTGACGGACCGGGCGGGGGAGCAGTACTTC
V: TRBV4-3; D: .; size: .; J: TRBJ2-1; CDR3: CASSQDVGLQLEQFF; DNA: TGCGCCAGCAGCCAAGATGTCGGTCTCCAACTTGAGCAGTTCTTC
V: TRBV7-2; D: .; size: .; J: TRBJ2-1; CDR3: CASSLYGYNEQFF; DNA: TGTGCCAGCAGCTTATACGGCTACAATGAGCAGTTCTTC
V: TRBV9; D: .; size: .; J: TRBJ2-5; CDR3: CASSVIPGETQYF; DNA: TGTGCCAGCAGCGTAATCCCAGGGGAGACCCAGTACTTC
V: TRBV29-1; D: TRBD1; size: once; J: TRBJ1-2; CDR3: CSLRTGDYGYTF; DNA: TGCAGCCTGAGGACAGGCGACTATGGCTACACCTTC
V: TRBV6-4; D: TRBD1; size: .; J: TRBJ2-1; CDR3: CASSEQGAGNEQFF; DNA: TGTGCCAGCAGTGAACAGGGGGCCGGCAATGAGCAGTTCTTC
V: TRBV21-1; D: .; size: .; J: TRBJ1-6; CDR3: CASSKGGVRDREGVGPPLHF; DNA: TGTGCCAGCAGCAAGGGAGGGGTCCGGGACAGGGAAGGGGTTGGCCCACCCCTCCACTTT
V: TRBV10-3; D: TRBD1; size: once; J: TRBJ1-2; CDR3: CAISAQGERHGGYTF; DNA: TGTGCCATCAGTGCACAGGGGGAACGCCATGGAGGCTACACCTTC
V: TRBV12-5; D: TRBD2; size: .; J: TRBJ2-1; CDR3: CASGLVGSGVYNEQFF; DNA: TGTGCTAGTGGTTTGGTAGGTAGCGGGGTTTACAATGAGCAGTTCTTC
V: TRBV9; D: .; size: .; J: TRBJ2-5; CDR3: CASSVGGGQETQYF; DNA: TGTGCCAGCAGCGTAGGAGGTGGGCAAGAGACCCAGTACTTC
V: TRBV6-6; D: TRBD2; size: .; J: TRBJ2-1; CDR3: CASSSAGREFF; DNA: TGTGCCAGCAGTTCCGCAGGGAGGGAGTTCTTC
V: TRBV6-6; D: TRBD1; size: .; J: TRBJ1-6; CDR3: CASSYSTGAGGSPLHF; DNA: TGTGCCAGCAGTTACTCAACAGGGGCGGGTGGATCACCCCTCCACTTT
V: TRBV15; D: TRBD2; size: .; J: TRBJ2-7; CDR3: CATSVRLGLAGGEQYF; DNA: TGTGCCACCAGCGTCCGATTGGGACTAGCGGGAGGAGAGCAGTACTTC
V: TRBV6-5; D: TRBD1; size: .; J: TRBJ1-1; CDR3: CASSYSTTGDTEAFF; DNA: TGTGCCAGCAGTTACTCGACGACAGGGGACACTGAAGCTTTCTTT